Below, one T cell receptor beta chain is given with its context. Antigen: not known. The CDR3 is made up of 14 amino acids. V gave up 4 bases and J gave up 0 bases, with 7 bases separating them. CDR1 is SGHRS and CDR2 is YFSETQ in the germline V gene. PCR primers comprised 60 Vbeta and 13 Jbeta primers. Method: immunoSEQ multiplex PCR; TCRdb's copy keeps in-frame clones and lacks some. The table has about 120,000 clones, about four fifths seen once. This entry comes from a study of cytomegalovirus exposure and HLA in healthy donors. Across the study: T cells numbering about 179 million yielded more than 95 million unique TCR beta sequences in an earlier analysis.

Overall study findings and caveats: Usually a TCR sequence was rare, but some public TCRs were found in many donors. Later genetic work tied a missense DCLRE1C variant to beta-chain V and J trimming.

The specimen sequenced was PBMCs. This chain uses TRBV5-1 with TRBJ2-2, with D hard to call. The clonotype comes from a female donor in good health and CMV-seropositive. CDR3 loop: CASSLRANTGELFF. CDR3 coding DNA: TGCGCCAGCAGCCTCCGGGCGAACACCGGGGAGCTGTTTTTT.